This T cell receptor (beta chain) stems from a study of cytomegalovirus exposure and HLA in healthy donors. The PCR employed 60 Vbeta primers together with 13 Jbeta primers. Clones were sequenced by immunoSEQ multiplex PCR, and TCRdb holds only the in-frame ones, with some missing. The table has 90,000 to 150,000 clones, over 75% seen once; the top ten hold around 1.5%. The germline V and J ends were trimmed by 2 bases and 4 bases, with 5 bases remaining between them. Germline-derived CDR1 and CDR2 are SEHNR and FQNEAQ (reference sequence). This CDR3 comprises 13 residues. Study observations and caveats: Some highly shared sequence variants likely arose as a pipeline artifact. Reported performance of the classifier showed diagnosis of cytomegalovirus status with high specificity and sensitivity. An assumption of roughly uniform sequencing depth across donors underlay the presence/absence analyses.

As regards this clone: Antigen unknown.

This sequence joins TRBV7-9 and TRBJ2-2; D is unclear. The sample was PBMCs. The receptor was derived from a young woman in good health and CMV-seronegative. The CDR3 sequence: CASSLTGTGELFF. As DNA, the CDR3 is TGTGCCAGCAGCTTAACGGGCACCGGGGAGCTGTTTTTT.